Listed below are T cell receptor beta chains from one sample, sequenced in a study of T cell responses to AZD1222 COVID-19 vaccine. Profiled with immunoSEQ multiplex PCR; TCRdb holds only in-frame clones, not every one. The table has approximately 13,000 clones, less than 85% seen once; the top ten hold roughly two fifths. The sequencing here drew on peripheral blood, taken 28 days after the second AZD1222 dose. These receptors were collected from an adult who received the AZD1222 COVID-19 vaccine. Both conserved end residues are part of each CDR3. The D gene is left open where the match is weak. Clone size is stated in some rows and not others, as once, few, many or a class when expanded.

j_call | d_call | v_call | clone_size | cdr3_nt | cdr3_aa
TRBJ1-3 | TRBD1 | TRBV2 | - | TGTGCCAGCGGAATGGGACAGGCCTTCTCTGGAAACACCATATATTTT | CASGMGQAFSGNTIYF
TRBJ1-1 | TRBD1 | TRBV5-1 | - | TGCGCCAGCAGCTTAAGACAGGGAGGCACTGAAGCTTTCTTT | CASSLRQGGTEAFF
TRBJ2-3 | TRBD1 | TRBV7-2 | - | TGTGCCAGCAGCTCAATGACAGGGGGGTTTTTAGATACGCAGTATTTT | CASSSMTGGFLDTQYF
TRBJ1-6 | - | TRBV6-1 | - | TGTGCCAGCAGTGAAGCGGGGTACGGGTCACCCCTCCACTTT | CASSEAGYGSPLHF
TRBJ2-2 | TRBD2 | TRBV4-2 | - | TGTGCCAGCAGCCGATTAGCGGGGGACACCGGGGAGCTGTTTTTT | CASSRLAGDTGELFF
TRBJ2-3 | - | TRBV6-5 | - | TGTGCCAGCAGTCCGCGGCCAGATACGCAGTATTTT | CASSPRPDTQYF
TRBJ1-5 | - | TRBV3-1/TRBV3-2 | - | TGTGCCAGCAGCCAAGACCAGGTTCGCAATCAGCCCCAGCATTTT | CASSQDQVRNQPQHF
TRBJ1-1 | TRBD1 | TRBV7-3 | - | TGTGCCAGCAGACTAGCACCTGGGGGACAGGGCACTGAAGCTTTCTTT | CASRLAPGGQGTEAFF
TRBJ1-4 | TRBD1 | TRBV3-1/TRBV3-2 | - | TGTGCCAGCAGCCCGCTCCAGGGGGTGACAACTAATGAAAAACTGTTTTTT | CASSPLQGVTTNEKLFF
TRBJ2-1 | TRBD2 | TRBV5-1 | - | TGCGCCAGCAGCCCCCTAGCGGGAGGCTACAATGAGCAGTTCTTC | CASSPLAGGYNEQFF
TRBJ1-4 | TRBD1 | TRBV28 | - | TGTGCCAGCAGTTTATTTAGGGTGGACAGGGATAATGAAAAACTGTTTTTT | CASSLFRVDRDNEKLFF
TRBJ2-3 | TRBD1 | TRBV18 | - | TGTGCCAGCTCACCTCCGGGACAGGGGGGAGATACGCAGTATTTT | CASSPPGQGGDTQYF
TRBJ1-5 | - | TRBV6-2/TRBV6-3 | - | TGTGCCAGCAGTGCAACCGTCGGTGGAAATCAGCCCCAGCATTTT | CASSATVGGNQPQHF
TRBJ1-2 | TRBD1 | TRBV30 | few | TGTGCCTGGAGTCGAGGACAGGACTTTGGCTACACCTTC | CAWSRGQDFGYTF
TRBJ1-5 | - | TRBV12-5 | - | TGTGCTAGTGCCCTCGAAAGCAATCAGCCCCAGCATTTT | CASALESNQPQHF
TRBJ2-7 | - | TRBV10-2 | - | TGCGCCAGCAGTAGCAACGGGGACGAGCAGTACTTC | CASSSNGDEQYF
TRBJ2-7 | - | TRBV12-3/TRBV12-4 | - | TGTGCCAGCAGTTTGGATGGACGGGGCGGGCAGTACTTC | CASSLDGRGGQYF
TRBJ1-5 | - | TRBV6-2/TRBV6-3 | - | TGTGCCAGCAGTTACAAGGATCAGCCCCAGCATTTT | CASSYKDQPQHF
TRBJ1-1 | - | TRBV9 | - | TGTGCCAGCAGCGTCGATTCACAGGTGGTGAACACTGAAGCTTTCTTT | CASSVDSQVVNTEAFF
TRBJ2-1 | - | TRBV25-1 | once | TGTGCCAGCAGTGAATACTTCTACAATGAGCAGTTCTTC | CASSEYFYNEQFF
TRBJ1-1 | - | TRBV7-3 | - | TGTGCCAGCAGCAGGGGTAACACTGAAGCTTTCTTT | CASSRGNTEAFF
TRBJ1-2 | - | TRBV28 | - | TGTGCCAGCAGCCCTTCCACAGGGACCTATGGCTACACCTTC | CASSPSTGTYGYTF
TRBJ1-2 | TRBD1 | TRBV28 | once | TGTGCCAGCAGTTTATGGACAGGGAATTCTAACTATGGCTACACCTTC | CASSLWTGNSNYGYTF
TRBJ2-4 | - | TRBV7-9 | - | TGTGCCAGCAGCCCCGGACAAAACATTCAGTACTTC | CASSPGQNIQYF
TRBJ1-5 | TRBD1 | TRBV9 | - | TGTGCCAGCAGCTCACAGGGGTTGGGCAATCAGCCCCAGCATTTT | CASSSQGLGNQPQHF
TRBJ2-3 | TRBD1 | TRBV7-9 | once | TGTGCCAGCAGCTCCGGACAGGGTAGGGATACGCAGTATTTT | CASSSGQGRDTQYF
TRBJ2-2 | - | TRBV12-5 | few | TGTGCTAGTGGACTCGGATCTTTGACCGGGGAGCTGTTTTTT | CASGLGSLTGELFF
TRBJ2-2 | TRBD1 | TRBV7-9 | - | TGTGCCAGCAGCTTAGTACAGGGGGCGCACACCGGGGAGCTGTTTTTT | CASSLVQGAHTGELFF
TRBJ2-7 | - | TRBV5-4 | - | TGTGCCAGCAGCTTGGGCGGGGGCGTGCTGACCTACGAGCAGTACTTC | CASSLGGGVLTYEQYF
TRBJ2-3 | TRBD1 | TRBV29-1 | - | TGCAGCGTGGCACCAGGGGGCTTATCAGATACGCAGTATTTT | CSVAPGGLSDTQYF
TRBJ2-1 | - | TRBV4-1 | - | TGCGCCAGCAGCCAAGGACAGATCTGGTTCTTC | CASSQGQIWFF
TRBJ2-6 | - | TRBV6-5 | - | TGTGCCAGCAGAGGGACTGGGGCCAACGTCCTGACTTTC | CASRGTGANVLTF
TRBJ2-1 | TRBD2 | TRBV27 | - | TGTGCCAGCAGTTCTACGGGACTAGCGGGAGGTGGTAAATTCTTC | CASSSTGLAGGGKFF
TRBJ1-1 | - | TRBV30 | - | TGTGCCTGGAGAAGGTGGAACACTGAAGCTTTCTTT | CAWRRWNTEAFF
TRBJ1-1 | - | TRBV4-1 | - | TGCGCCAGCAGGCAGGGGTCGCTTAACACTGAAGCTTTCTTT | CASRQGSLNTEAFF
TRBJ2-2 | - | TRBV4-1 | - | TGCGCCAGCAGCCAAAATAGGGTGGCCGGGGAGCTGTTTTTT | CASSQNRVAGELFF
TRBJ1-2 | - | TRBV28 | - | TGTGCCAGCAGCTCCGGCCAGGGAGATGGCTACACCTTC | CASSSGQGDGYTF
TRBJ1-4 | - | TRBV6-1 | few | TGTGCCAGCAGTGAAGGGGTCTGGCAGGGACATAATGAAAAACTGTTTTTT | CASSEGVWQGHNEKLFF
TRBJ2-1 | - | TRBV19 | - | TGTGCCAGTAGATCCGGGGCTGCGGGAAAGAACAATGAGCAGTTCTTC | CASRSGAAGKNNEQFF
TRBJ1-2 | TRBD1 | TRBV6-2/TRBV6-3 | - | TGTGCCAGCAGTTACTCGGACAGGGGATCGGTTGGCTACACCTTC | CASSYSDRGSVGYTF
TRBJ1-5 | TRBD1 | TRBV5-4 | once | TGTGCCAGCAGCTCAGCACCGGGACAGGGGCGCAATCAGCCCCAGCATTTT | CASSSAPGQGRNQPQHF
TRBJ1-2 | - | TRBV12-3/TRBV12-4 | - | TGTGCCAGCAGTTTACAAGGGGGCTATGGCTACACCTTC | CASSLQGGYGYTF
TRBJ2-7 | - | TRBV6-6 | - | TGTGCCAGCAGTTATTTCAGGGTCGGTTACGAGCAGTACTTC | CASSYFRVGYEQYF